This T cell receptor (beta chain) was sequenced in a study of post-analysis software for immune sequencing data. This CDR3 comprises 15 residues. The germline CDR1 and CDR2 sequences are SGHTA and FQGTGA. V dropped 6 bases and J dropped 0 bases, with 14 bases sitting between them. The study's findings and limits: Five TRBV segments, including TRBV5-6, TRBV5-1 and TRBV20-1, were more frequent in patients than controls.

The authors incorporated unique molecular identifiers into the TCR beta cDNA libraries. A single record per CDR3 protein comes from TCRdb applying MiXCR to the PCR reads. This repertoire shows about 430,000 distinct CDR3 sequences, about 40% found once; its top ten account for approximately 7.1%. In the case of this clonotype: Its target is not known.

The specimen sequenced was blood. The chain employs TRBV7-3 and TRBJ1-1; D may be TRBD1 (5 bases). The receptor's source is a girl aged 2-15 years with multiple sclerosis. The CDR3 region is CASSPRGGVNTEAFF. CDR3 DNA sequence: TGTGCCAGCAGTCCAAGGGGAGGCGTGAACACTGAAGCTTTCTTT.